This is a list of T cell receptor beta chains from one sample in a study of tumor and adjacent non-tumor tissue in lung cancer. TCRdb fed the multiplex PCR reads into MiXCR, producing one record per CDR3 protein. Of 40,000 to 45,000 distinct CDR3 sequences listed, around three fifths are singletons. Sequenced: distant non-tumor lung tissue. Receptors were obtained from a man aged 50 or older with non-small cell lung cancer. Each CDR3 is given with its conserved first and last residue. The D gene is left open where the match is weak. Some rows have no size entry. The others give once, few or many, or a class for an expanded clone.

J: TRBJ2-7; size: .; D: .; V: TRBV6-1; length: 15; DNA: TGTGCCAGCATCCGAAACTTAGAAGGCTCCTACGAGCAGTACTTC; CDR3: CASIRNLEGSYEQYF
J: TRBJ1-2; size: .; D: .; V: TRBV6-1; length: 13; DNA: TGTGCCAGCAGTCTCGACGGGGTTGAGGGCTATACCTTC; CDR3: CASSLDGVEGYTF
J: TRBJ2-3; size: many; D: TRBD2; V: TRBV29-1; length: 13; DNA: TGCAGCGTTGTCGGGGGGGCCACAGATACGCAGTATTTT; CDR3: CSVVGGATDTQYF
J: TRBJ2-5; size: once; D: .; V: TRBV24-1; length: 13; DNA: TGTGCCACCAGTGGAGTGGTTTCGGAGACCCAGTACTTC; CDR3: CATSGVVSETQYF
J: TRBJ2-5; size: few; D: TRBD1; V: TRBV5-1; length: 16; DNA: TGCGCCAGCAGCTTGATCCATGACAGGGGCGGCGAGACCCAGTACTTC; CDR3: CASSLIHDRGGETQYF
J: TRBJ1-2; size: many; D: .; V: TRBV6-6; length: 11; DNA: TGTGCCAGCAGTTCCGGTTATGGCTACACCTTC; CDR3: CASSSGYGYTF
J: TRBJ2-7; size: once; D: .; V: TRBV6-5; length: 13; DNA: TGTGTCAGCAGTTATGACGGGGGACACGAGCAGTACTTC; CDR3: CVSSYDGGHEQYF
J: TRBJ2-7; size: once; D: .; V: TRBV24-1; length: 11; DNA: TGTGCCACAAGTGATGTCAACGAGCAGTACTTC; CDR3: CATSDVNEQYF
J: TRBJ2-1; size: .; D: TRBD2; V: TRBV11-2; length: 16; DNA: TGTGCCAGCACCGAGATGTGGACTAGCGGGATCAATGAGCAGTCCTTC; CDR3: CASTEMWTSGINEQSF
J: TRBJ1-1; size: many; D: .; V: TRBV29-1; length: 12; DNA: TGCAGCGTGGAGCGGACGTACACTGAAGCTTTCTTT; CDR3: CSVERTYTEAFF
J: TRBJ1-1; size: .; D: TRBD1; V: TRBV19; length: 15; DNA: TGTGCCAGTAGTAGGGACAGGCGGGAGAACACTGAAGCTTTCTTT; CDR3: CASSRDRRENTEAFF
J: TRBJ2-6; size: .; D: .; V: TRBV6-5; length: 15; DNA: TGTGCCAGCAGTTATTTAAGTACTGGGGCCAAAGTCCTGGCTTTC; CDR3: CASSYLSTGAKVLAF
J: TRBJ2-2; size: few; D: TRBD2; V: TRBV7-9; length: 17; DNA: TGTGCCAGCAGCTTATCGGGAGGGCCTAAGAATACCGGGGAGCTGTTTTTT; CDR3: CASSLSGGPKNTGELFF
J: TRBJ1-1; size: many; D: TRBD1; V: TRBV10-2; length: 15; DNA: TGCGCCAGCAGTGAGCTGGACAGGGGTAACACTGAAGCTTTCTTT; CDR3: CASSELDRGNTEAFF
J: TRBJ2-1; size: .; D: .; V: TRBV11-1; length: 15; DNA: TGTGCCAGCAGCTTAGGTGTAACAGGGTCGTATGAGCAGTTCTTC; CDR3: CASSLGVTGSYEQFF
J: TRBJ2-3; size: few; D: .; V: TRBV2; length: 16; DNA: TGTGCCAGCACTACAAGGACATACCATAGCACAGATACGCAGTATTTT; CDR3: CASTTRTYHSTDTQYF
J: TRBJ1-3; size: many; D: TRBD1; V: TRBV5-4; length: 15; DNA: TGTGCCAGCAGCCCGGGACAGGGCTCTGGAAACACCATATATTTT; CDR3: CASSPGQGSGNTIYF
J: TRBJ1-1; size: few; D: .; V: TRBV2; length: 13; DNA: .; CDR3: CACSAGGVTEAFF
J: TRBJ2-1; size: .; D: TRBD2; V: TRBV13; length: 19; DNA: TGTGCCAGCAGCTTAGGTGGGACTAGCGAGGGGAACCCTACGGATGAGCAGTTCTTC; CDR3: CASSLGGTSEGNPTDEQFF
J: TRBJ2-3; size: many; D: .; V: TRBV10-3; length: 14; DNA: TGTGCCATCAGTGAGGGGTGGGAGACAGATACGCAGTATTTT; CDR3: CAISEGWETDTQYF
J: TRBJ1-2; size: few; D: .; V: TRBV5-1; length: 13; DNA: TGCGCCAGCAGCCTGGGACAAAGCTATGGCTACACCTTC; CDR3: CASSLGQSYGYTF
J: TRBJ2-3; size: many; D: .; V: TRBV5-1; length: 14; DNA: TGCGCCAGCAGGGGAGTGCGCGACACAGATACGCAGTATTTT; CDR3: CASRGVRDTDTQYF
J: TRBJ2-6; size: .; D: .; V: TRBV6-6; length: 17; DNA: TGTGGCAGCAGTTTGACCCAGGGGGGGCCTGGGGCCAACGTCCTGACTTTC; CDR3: CGSSLTQGGPGANVLTF
J: TRBJ2-5; size: few; D: TRBD1; V: TRBV5-6; length: 16; DNA: TGTGCCAGCAGCTTATCAGGACAGGGAAAAGAGGAGGCCCAGTACTTC; CDR3: CASSLSGQGKEEAQYF
J: TRBJ2-2; size: .; D: .; V: TRBV6-6; length: 15; DNA: TGTGCCAGCAGTCAAGACAGTGCGGGGACCGGGGAGCTGTTTTTT; CDR3: CASSQDSAGTGELFF
J: TRBJ2-5; size: .; D: .; V: TRBV30; length: 13; DNA: TGTGTCTGGAGTCGTAGCAGCCGGGAGACCCAGTACTTC; CDR3: CVWSRSSRETQYF
J: TRBJ2-3; size: .; D: .; V: TRBV24-1; length: 13; DNA: TGTGCCACAACCGACACAGACATAGATACGCAGTATTTT; CDR3: CATTDTDIDTQYF
J: TRBJ1-2; size: many; D: .; V: TRBV28; length: 12; DNA: TGTGCCAGCAGTTTTAGCGGCTATGGCTACACCTTC; CDR3: CASSFSGYGYTF
J: TRBJ2-2; size: .; D: .; V: TRBV19; length: 16; DNA: TGTGCCAGTCGGACCGGACAGTTCTCGATCACCGGGGAGCTGTTTTTT; CDR3: CASRTGQFSITGELFF
J: TRBJ2-7; size: few; D: .; V: TRBV5-1; length: 13; DNA: TGCGCCAGCAGCGTCCTATGGGGGTACGAGCAGTACTTC; CDR3: CASSVLWGYEQYF
J: TRBJ2-7; size: .; D: .; V: TRBV2; length: 12; DNA: TGTGCCAGCAGGATGGGGGAAAACGAGCAGTACTTC; CDR3: CASRMGENEQYF
J: TRBJ2-3; size: few; D: .; V: TRBV11-2; length: 14; DNA: TGTGCCAGCGGTCCGGGCCAAGCTTCAGATGCGCAGTATTTT; CDR3: CASGPGQASDAQYF
J: TRBJ2-7; size: .; D: .; V: TRBV10-3; length: 15; DNA: TGTGCCACCAGTGAGTCGGGACTGCTGGCCTACGAGCAGTACTTC; CDR3: CATSESGLLAYEQYF
J: TRBJ1-1; size: few; D: TRBD1; V: TRBV5-1; length: 13; DNA: TGCGCCAGCAGCTTTGAGGGGGCAACTGAAGCTTTCTTT; CDR3: CASSFEGATEAFF
J: TRBJ2-5; size: many; D: .; V: TRBV6-2/TRBV6-3; length: 14; DNA: TGTGCTTCGTTGGATGGCGATTACGAAGAGACCCAGTACTTC; CDR3: CASLDGDYEETQYF
J: TRBJ2-1; size: few; D: TRBD1; V: TRBV20-1; length: 15; DNA: TGCAGTGCTAGCACAACAGGGGGATCGGGGAATGAGCAGTTCTTC; CDR3: CSASTTGGSGNEQFF
J: TRBJ2-7; size: few; D: TRBD2; V: TRBV5-1; length: 17; DNA: TGCGCCAGCAGCTTGCGGCCCACGCGGGGGGGAAACTACGAGCAGTACTTC; CDR3: CASSLRPTRGGNYEQYF
J: TRBJ1-4; size: .; D: .; V: TRBV6-6; length: 14; DNA: TGTGTCAGCAGCCCCAGGGCAGGTCGCGAAAAACTGTTCTTT; CDR3: CVSSPRAGREKLFF